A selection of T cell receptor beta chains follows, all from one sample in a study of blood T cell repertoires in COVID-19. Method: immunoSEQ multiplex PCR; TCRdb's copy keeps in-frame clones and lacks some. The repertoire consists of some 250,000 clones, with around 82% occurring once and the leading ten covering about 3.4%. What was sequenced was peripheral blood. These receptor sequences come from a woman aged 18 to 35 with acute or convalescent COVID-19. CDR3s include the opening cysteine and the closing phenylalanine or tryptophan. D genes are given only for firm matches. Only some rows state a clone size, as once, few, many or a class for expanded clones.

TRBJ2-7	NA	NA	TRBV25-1	CASSAHPGYEQYF	TGTGCCAGCAGTGCCCACCCGGGCTACGAGCAGTACTTC
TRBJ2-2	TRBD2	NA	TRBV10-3	CAISELAGHTGELFF	TGTGCCATCAGTGAACTAGCGGGTCACACCGGGGAGCTGTTTTTT
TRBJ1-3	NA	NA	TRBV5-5	CASSLYVTPGNTIYF	TGTGCCAGCAGCTTGTACGTTACTCCTGGAAACACCATATATTTT
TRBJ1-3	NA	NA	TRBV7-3	CASSLSNGNTIYF	TGTGCCAGCAGCTTATCTAATGGAAACACCATATATTTT
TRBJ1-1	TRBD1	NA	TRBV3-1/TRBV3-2	CASSQPTGVNTEAFF	TGTGCCAGCAGTCAGCCGACAGGGGTGAACACTGAAGCTTTCTTT
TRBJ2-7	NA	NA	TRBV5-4	CASSSKGTGYEQYF	TGTGCCAGCAGCTCAAAAGGGACTGGCTACGAGCAGTACTTC
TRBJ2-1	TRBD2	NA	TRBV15	CATVAGGPENEQFF	TGTGCCACAGTAGCGGGAGGGCCGGAAAATGAGCAGTTCTTC
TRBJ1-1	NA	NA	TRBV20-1	CSAGSTEAFF	TGCAGTGCGGGCAGCACTGAAGCTTTCTTT
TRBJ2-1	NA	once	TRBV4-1	CASSQDRGYNEQFF	TGCGCCAGCAGCCAAGATAGGGGCTACAATGAGCAGTTCTTC
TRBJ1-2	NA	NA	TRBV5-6	CASSSQDYGYTF	TGTGCCAGCAGCTCACAGGACTATGGCTACACCTTC
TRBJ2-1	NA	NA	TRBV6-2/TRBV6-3	CASSYSFGGRASEEYNEQFF	TGTGCCAGCAGTTACTCGTTCGGCGGTCGGGCTAGCGAAGAATACAATGAGCAGTTCTTC
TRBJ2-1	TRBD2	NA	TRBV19	CASSMNLAVWGNEQFF	TGTGCCAGTAGTATGAACCTAGCGGTTTGGGGCAATGAGCAGTTCTTC
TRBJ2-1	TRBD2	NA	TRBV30	CACDSGSISYNEQFF	TGTGCCTGCGATAGCGGGAGTATATCCTACAATGAGCAGTTCTTC
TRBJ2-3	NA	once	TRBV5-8	CASSLVGGLADTQYF	TGTGCCAGCAGCTTGGTGGGGGGTTTGGCAGATACGCAGTATTTT
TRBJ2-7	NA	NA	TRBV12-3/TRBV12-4	CASNHLNSYEQYF	TGTGCCAGCAACCACTTAAATAGCTACGAGCAGTACTTC
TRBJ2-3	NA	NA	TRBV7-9	CASSRGLLEGDTQYF	TGTGCCAGCAGCCGTGGGCTACTCGAGGGAGATACGCAGTATTTT
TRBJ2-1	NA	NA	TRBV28	CASSRDSGIDYNEQFF	TGTGCCAGCAGTCGCGACTCCGGGATAGACTACAATGAGCAGTTCTTC
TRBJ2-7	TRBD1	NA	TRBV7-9	CASSRWDRVYEQYF	TGTGCCAGCAGCCGCTGGGACAGAGTCTACGAGCAGTACTTC
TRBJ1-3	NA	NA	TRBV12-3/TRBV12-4	CASSLNRENTIYF	TGTGCCAGCAGTTTAAACAGGGAAAACACCATATATTTT
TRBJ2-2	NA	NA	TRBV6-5	CASSLQQGAGELFF	TGTGCCAGCAGCTTACAACAGGGCGCCGGGGAGCTGTTTTTT
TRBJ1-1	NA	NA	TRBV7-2	CASSLLQRNTEAFF	TGTGCCAGCAGCTTACTACAGAGGAACACTGAAGCTTTCTTT
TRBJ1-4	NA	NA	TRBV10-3	CAISDRLDEKLFF	TGTGCCATCAGTGACCGGCTAGACGAAAAACTGTTTTTT
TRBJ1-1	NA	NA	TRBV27	CASSLYYGIEAFF	TGTGCCAGCAGTTTATATTACGGGATTGAAGCTTTCTTT
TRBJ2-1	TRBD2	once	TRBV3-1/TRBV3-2	CASSPPLAVHNEQFF	TGTGCCAGCAGCCCCCCACTAGCGGTCCACAATGAGCAGTTCTTC
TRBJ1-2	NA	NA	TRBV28	CASTSWEGYGYTF	TGTGCCAGCACTTCCTGGGAGGGCTATGGCTACACCTTC
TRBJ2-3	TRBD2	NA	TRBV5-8	CASSPIGGGAADTQYF	TGTGCCAGCAGCCCAATCGGCGGGGGAGCCGCAGATACGCAGTATTTT
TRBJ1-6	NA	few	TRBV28	CASSLGQGTLHF	TGTGCCAGCAGCCTGGGGCAAGGCACCCTCCACTTT
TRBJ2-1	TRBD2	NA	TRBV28	CASSPIAPTSRTNNEQFF	TGTGCCAGCAGTCCTATAGCCCCGACTAGCCGGACGAATAATGAGCAGTTCTTC
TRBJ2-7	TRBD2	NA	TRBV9	CASTPGLAGGYEQYF	TGTGCCAGCACCCCTGGACTAGCGGGAGGGTACGAGCAGTACTTC
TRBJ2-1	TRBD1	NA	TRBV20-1	CSPRQGDEQFF	TGCAGTCCCAGACAGGGGGATGAGCAGTTCTTC
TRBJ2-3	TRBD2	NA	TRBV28	CASSYGLAGGSDTQYF	TGTGCCAGCAGTTACGGACTAGCGGGAGGGTCAGATACGCAGTATTTT
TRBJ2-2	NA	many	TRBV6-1	CASSEVVRNTGELFF	TGTGCCAGCAGTGAAGTCGTGCGGAACACCGGGGAGCTGTTTTTT
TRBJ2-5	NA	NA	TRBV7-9	CASVGRLETQYF	TGTGCCAGCGTCGGGAGACTCGAGACCCAGTACTTC
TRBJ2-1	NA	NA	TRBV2	CASSEALRQGEQFF	TGTGCCAGCAGTGAAGCGCTTCGTCAGGGTGAGCAGTTCTTC
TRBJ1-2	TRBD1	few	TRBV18	CASSPGGGGDGYTF	TGTGCCAGCTCACCAGGTGGAGGGGGCGACGGCTACACCTTC
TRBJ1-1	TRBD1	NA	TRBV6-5	CASSTGQGTEAFF	TGTGCCAGCAGTACGGGACAGGGCACTGAAGCTTTCTTT
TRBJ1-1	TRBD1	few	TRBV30	CAWSVARTGWGTEAFF	TGTGCCTGGAGTGTAGCCCGGACAGGATGGGGGACTGAAGCTTTCTTT
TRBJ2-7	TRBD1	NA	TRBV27	CASSRDRLSNEQYF	TGTGCCAGCAGTAGGGACAGGCTATCTAACGAGCAGTACTTC
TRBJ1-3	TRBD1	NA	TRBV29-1	CSARTGTGGNTIYF	TGCAGCGCAAGAACCGGGACAGGGGGAAACACCATATATTTT
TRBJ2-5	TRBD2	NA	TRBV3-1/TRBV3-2	CASSRTSGGGETQYF	TGTGCCAGCAGCCGTACTAGCGGGGGAGGGGAGACCCAGTACTTC
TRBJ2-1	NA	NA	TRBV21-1	CASSRFHSSYNEQFF	TGTGCCAGCAGCAGATTTCATAGCTCCTACAATGAGCAGTTCTTC
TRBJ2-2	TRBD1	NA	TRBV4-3	CASSQSGTGPFGELFF	TGCGCCAGCAGCCAAAGCGGGACAGGGCCCTTCGGGGAGCTGTTTTTT
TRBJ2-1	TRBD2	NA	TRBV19	CASSIRASGDPNEQFF	TGTGCCAGTAGTATACGGGCTAGCGGCGACCCTAATGAGCAGTTCTTC
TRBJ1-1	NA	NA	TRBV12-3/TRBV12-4	CASSRPGQGAFF	TGTGCCAGCAGCCGTCCCGGGCAGGGAGCTTTCTTT
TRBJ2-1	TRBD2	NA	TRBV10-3	CAISKLAGNEQFF	TGTGCCATCAGCAAACTAGCGGGGAATGAGCAGTTCTTC
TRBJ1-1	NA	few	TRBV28	CASSLDTDRTEAFF	TGTGCCAGCAGTCTGGACACGGATCGCACTGAAGCTTTCTTT
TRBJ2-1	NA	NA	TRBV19	CASNPARGVLDEQFF	TGTGCCAGTAATCCAGCTCGGGGAGTTCTCGATGAGCAGTTCTTC
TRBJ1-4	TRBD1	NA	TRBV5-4	CASSLGQGGEKLFF	TGTGCCAGCAGCTTGGGGCAGGGGGGAGAAAAACTGTTTTTT
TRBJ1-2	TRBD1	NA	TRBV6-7	CASSYEDREFYGYTF	TGTGCCAGCAGTTACGAGGACAGGGAGTTCTATGGCTACACCTTC
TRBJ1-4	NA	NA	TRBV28	CASSLKEFRNEKLFF	TGTGCCAGCAGCTTGAAGGAGTTTCGGAATGAAAAACTGTTTTTT
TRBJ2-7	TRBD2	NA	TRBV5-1	CASSTVAGGTYEQYF	TGCGCCAGCAGCACCGTAGCGGGGGGGACCTACGAGCAGTACTTC